This T cell receptor (beta chain) was sequenced in a study of graft-versus-host responses after intestinal transplantation (dated by TCRdb to 2020 to 2023). About the full investigation: Recipients received multivisceral, liver-intestinal, or isolated intestinal transplants. Every recipient was given anti-thymocyte globulin induction, followed by 2 to 4 years of maintenance tacrolimus and steroids. After intestinal transplantation, graft-versus-host and host-versus-graft alloreactive T cell clones were followed in the graft, circulation and bone marrow using bulk TCR-beta CDR3 sequencing. To identify alloreactive clones, pre-transplant mixed lymphocyte reaction products were sequenced and then compared with unstimulated pre-transplant donor and recipient T cells. Of the 20 to 25 intestinal transplant recipients enrolled in the cohort, one of whom was a retransplant, a few patients without pretransplant specimens were excluded. Donor T cell macrochimerism was defined as a peak of at least 4% donor T cells among recipient peripheral blood mononuclear cells. Instead of going to the commercial service, samples from a few later patients were sequenced in-house on an Illumina MiSeq and processed with MiXCR. What the study reported, not specific to this receptor: GvH clones were detected in recipient bone marrow, and some of these GvH clones were observed earlier in ileal mucosa or blood, consistent with an intestinal mucosal origin. The relatively low number and heterogeneity of intestinal transplant patients limited the conclusions. In patients with donor T cell macrochimerism, the allografts had high GvH to HvG T cell clonal ratios. Peak levels of circulating GvH clones were associated with declines in HvG clones early after transplant.

The CDR3 contains 12 residues, cysteine and phenylalanine counted. Just the 36-base CDR3 DNA is kept, in frame starting at base 1. From a lookup of the germline V gene (reference sequence), CDR1 and CDR2 are WNHNN and SYGVQD. From V the trimming removes 6 bases and from J it removes 6 bases, while the gene matches leave 4 bases of the junction unaccounted for. A remark on this clone: Its target antigen remains unknown. Base-call qualities are not available, and no considerably larger clone is one nucleotide away.

Library preparation used the immunoSEQ multiplex PCR assay. For most patients, genomic DNA was isolated with the Qiagen DNeasy Blood and Tissue Kit and sent frozen to Adaptive Biotechnologies for TCR sequencing. For most patients, high-throughput TCR-beta CDR3 sequencing of genomic DNA was performed by Adaptive Biotechnologies. Turning to the authors' computational methods: TCR sequencing data were retrieved from Adaptive's ImmunoSEQ software for about 17 patients, whereas a few other patients were processed with MiXCR and VDJtools. CD4 versus CD8 sorting errors were corrected by removing sequences found in both subsets at a frequency ratio below 5:1. CDR3 nucleotide sequences shared by donor and recipient were removed because the origin of these sequences could not be assigned. To count as alloreactive, a clone needed at least 2-fold expansion over unstimulated cells and a minimum CFSE-low frequency of 0.002% (template counts) or 0.001% (read counts). Clones detected in sequenced pre-transplant spleen, lymph node, or MLR CFSE-low populations of the donor or recipient were defined as mappable. Cumulative frequency of alloreactive clones was calculated as a percentage of all sequences weighted by copy number. TCRdb limited this immuneACCESS table to in-frame rearrangements with V and J called. A share of clones is missing; checked studies link under half to unresolved V genes, and the rest is unexplained. The V and J calls and clone size were taken over from that table, and D and trimming were inferred from the DNA. Present in this sample are over 70,000 clones, around 83% of which were seen just once. Approximately 18% of the sample is in the top ten clones.

What the time point label conveys for this sample: cells obtained before transplantation from donor or recipient. CD3+CD4+ and CD3+CD8+ populations were FACS-sorted from unstimulated pre-transplant donor and recipient cells taken from spleen or lymph nodes. The V and J genes are TRBV10-1 and TRBJ2-7; 8 nucleotides in the junction match TRBD1. Sequencing was performed on unstimulated CD8+ T cells sorted from spleen or lymph node cells, taken before intestinal transplant. The TCR sequence derives from a human donor who received an intestinal transplant. The CDR3 is CASRHDRGEQYF. The DNA sequence reads TGCGCCAGCAGACACGACAGGGGCGAGCAGTACTTC.